This record looks at one TCR beta chain sequence and its context. As yet, its antigen is unknown. The data stem from a study of T cells in tuberculosis. Regarding the study as a whole: Active tuberculosis alpha repertoires lay closer to GMM-specific TCRs than controls'. Active tuberculosis cases were adults; controls were adolescents.

The CDR3 length is 18 residues. Trimming at V came to 0 bases and at J to 1 base, leaving 9 bases not matched to a gene. Germline CDR1 is SGHRS and CDR2 is YFSETQ. Some clones are missing from TCRdb's copy, which holds only in-frame ones; the method was immunoSEQ multiplex PCR. The repertoire consists of tens of thousands of clones, with 75% to 90% occurring once and the leading ten covering about 15%. The TCR comes from a donor between 5 and 29 years old with latent tuberculosis or without tuberculosis infection. The material sequenced was PBMCs. This chain joins TRBV5-1 and TRBJ1-3; 8 bases map to TRBD1. In DNA form, the CDR3 reads TGCGCCAGCAGCTTGGGACAGGGGTTCGAAGGGTCTGGAAACACCATATATTTT. This sequence encodes CASSLGQGFEGSGNTIYF.